This is a list of T cell receptor beta chains from one sample in a study of T cell responses to AZD1222 COVID-19 vaccine. Here immunoSEQ multiplex PCR was the method, and the copy in TCRdb shows in-frame clones only, minus some. The sample includes over 100,000 clones, approximately 90% of them seen just once. The sample here was peripheral blood, taken on day 0 of AZD1222 vaccination. These receptor sequences come from an adult in good health. The CDR3 runs from the conserved cysteine through the conserved F or W. Fields, in order: J gene, V gene, D gene, CDR3 protein, CDR3 DNA. A D gene is named only where the DNA matches it firmly.

TRBJ2-7	TRBV5-1	TRBD1	CASSLARGTGSYEQYF	TGCGCCAGCAGCTTGGCGAGAGGGACAGGGTCCTACGAGCAGTACTTC
TRBJ2-1	TRBV5-6	TRBD2	CASSLAVAGSMGNEQFF	TGTGCCAGCAGCTTGGCGGTAGCGGGGTCTATGGGTAATGAGCAGTTCTTC
TRBJ1-2	TRBV2	-	CASSENRQVVYGYTF	TGTGCCAGCAGTGAAAATCGGCAGGTCGTATATGGCTACACCTTC
TRBJ1-2	TRBV5-4	-	CASSLGGTNYGYTF	TGTGCCAGCAGCTTGGGTGGCACTAACTATGGCTACACCTTC
TRBJ2-5	TRBV20-1	TRBD2	CSASSWTSRETQYF	TGCAGTGCTAGTTCCTGGACTAGTCGGGAGACCCAGTACTTC
TRBJ1-1	TRBV11-2	-	CASSPQLNTEAFF	TGTGCCAGCAGCCCTCAGTTGAACACTGAAGCTTTCTTT
TRBJ1-5	TRBV5-8	-	CASGRGLSNQPQHF	TGTGCCAGCGGACGGGGGCTTAGCAATCAGCCCCAGCATTTT
TRBJ1-2	TRBV28	TRBD1	CASSLSQGEVYGYTF	TGTGCCAGCAGTTTATCCCAGGGGGAGGTCTATGGCTACACCTTC
TRBJ1-2	TRBV30	-	CAWRLFNYGYTF	TGTGCCTGGAGGCTTTTTAACTATGGCTACACCTTC
TRBJ1-5	TRBV6-5	-	CASSRDPSNQPQHF	TGTGCCAGCAGTCGCGATCCTAGCAATCAGCCCCAGCATTTT